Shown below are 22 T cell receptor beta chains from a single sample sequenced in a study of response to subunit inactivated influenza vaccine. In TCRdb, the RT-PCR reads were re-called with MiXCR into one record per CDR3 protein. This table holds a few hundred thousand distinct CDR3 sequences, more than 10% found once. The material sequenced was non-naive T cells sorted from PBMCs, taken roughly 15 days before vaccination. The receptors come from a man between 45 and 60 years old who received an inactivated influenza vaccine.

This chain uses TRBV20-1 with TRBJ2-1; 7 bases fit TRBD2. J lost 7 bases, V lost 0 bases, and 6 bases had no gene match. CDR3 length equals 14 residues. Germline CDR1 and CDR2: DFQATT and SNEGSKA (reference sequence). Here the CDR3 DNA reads TGCAGTGCTAGAGAGGGAGGGGTTCGTAATGAGCAGTTCTTC. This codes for CSAREGGVRNEQFF.

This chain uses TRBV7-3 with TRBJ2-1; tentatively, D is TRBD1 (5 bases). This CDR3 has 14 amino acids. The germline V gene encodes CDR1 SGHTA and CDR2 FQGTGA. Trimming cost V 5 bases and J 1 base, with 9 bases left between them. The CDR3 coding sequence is TGTGCCAGCAGCCGTGACAGTTCCTACAATGAGCAGTTCTTC. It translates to CASSRDSSYNEQFF. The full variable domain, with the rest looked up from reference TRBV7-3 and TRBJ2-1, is GAGVSQTPSNKVTEKGKYVELRCDPISGHTALYWYRQSLGQGPEFLIYFQGTGAADDSGLPNDRFFAVRPEGSVSTLKIQRTERGDSAVYLCASSRDSSYNEQFFGPGTRLTVL.

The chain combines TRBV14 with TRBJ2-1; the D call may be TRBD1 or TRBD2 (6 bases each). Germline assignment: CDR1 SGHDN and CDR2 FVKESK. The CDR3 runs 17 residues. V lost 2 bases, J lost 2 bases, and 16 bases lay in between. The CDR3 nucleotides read TGTGCCAGCAGCCAATGGGGGGTGGGGGCAACCTACAATGAGCAGTTCTTC. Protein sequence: CASSQWGVGATYNEQFF.

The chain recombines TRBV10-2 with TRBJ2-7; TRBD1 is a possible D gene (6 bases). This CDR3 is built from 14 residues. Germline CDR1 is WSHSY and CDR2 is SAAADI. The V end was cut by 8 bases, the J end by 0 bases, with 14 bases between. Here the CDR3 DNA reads TGCGCCAGCGGACCGACAGGTCTCTCCTACGAGCAGTACTTC. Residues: CASGPTGLSYEQYF.

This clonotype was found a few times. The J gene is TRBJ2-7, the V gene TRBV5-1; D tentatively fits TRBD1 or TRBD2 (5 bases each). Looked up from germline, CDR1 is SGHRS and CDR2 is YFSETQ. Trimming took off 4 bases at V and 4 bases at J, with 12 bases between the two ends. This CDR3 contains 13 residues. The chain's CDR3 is CASSIGTAYEQYF. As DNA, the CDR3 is TGCGCCAGCAGCATAGGGACCGCTTACGAGCAGTACTTC.

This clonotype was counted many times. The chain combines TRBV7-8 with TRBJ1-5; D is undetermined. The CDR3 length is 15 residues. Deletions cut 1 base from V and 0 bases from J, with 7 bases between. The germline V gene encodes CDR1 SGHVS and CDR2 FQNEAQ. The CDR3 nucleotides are TGTGCCAGCAGCTTAGGGTCAGGTAGCAATCAGCCCCAGCATTTT. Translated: CASSLGSGSNQPQHF.

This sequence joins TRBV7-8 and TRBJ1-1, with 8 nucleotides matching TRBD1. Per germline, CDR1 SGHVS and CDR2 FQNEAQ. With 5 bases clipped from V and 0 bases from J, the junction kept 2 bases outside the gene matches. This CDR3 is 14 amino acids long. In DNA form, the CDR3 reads TGTGCCAGCAGCCCGGACAGGGTGAACACTGAAGCTTTCTTT. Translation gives CASSPDRVNTEAFF.

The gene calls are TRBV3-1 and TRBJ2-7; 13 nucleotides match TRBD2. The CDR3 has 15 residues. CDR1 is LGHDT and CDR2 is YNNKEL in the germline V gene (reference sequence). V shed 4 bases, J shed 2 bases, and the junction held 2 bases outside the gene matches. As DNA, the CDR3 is TGTGCCAGCAGCCGAACTAGCGGGGGGGCCTACGAGCAGTACTTC. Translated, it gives CASSRTSGGAYEQYF.

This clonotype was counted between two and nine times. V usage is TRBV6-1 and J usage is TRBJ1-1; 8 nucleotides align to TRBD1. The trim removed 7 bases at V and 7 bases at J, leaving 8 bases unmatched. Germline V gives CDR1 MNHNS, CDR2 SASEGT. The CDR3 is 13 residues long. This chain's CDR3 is CASTFQGAGEAFF. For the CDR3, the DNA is TGTGCCAGCACCTTTCAGGGGGCGGGTGAAGCTTTCTTT.

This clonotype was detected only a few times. CDR3 nucleotides: TGTGCCAGCAGCCCTGGATCGACGGCCGCTAGCACAGATACGCAGTATTTT. Translating it yields CASSPGSTAASTDTQYF. The gene calls are TRBV7-9 and TRBJ2-3; D not certain. Trimming took off 5 bases at V and 0 bases at J, with 18 bases between the two ends. Germline-derived CDR1 and CDR2 are SEHNR and FQNEAQ (reference sequence). The CDR3 covers 17 residues.

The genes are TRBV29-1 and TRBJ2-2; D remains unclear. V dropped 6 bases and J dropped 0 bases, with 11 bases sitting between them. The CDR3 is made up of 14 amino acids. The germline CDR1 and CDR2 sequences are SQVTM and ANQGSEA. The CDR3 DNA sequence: TGCAGCGTGGAATTCCCAGCGAACACCGGGGAGCTGTTTTTT. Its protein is CSVEFPANTGELFF.

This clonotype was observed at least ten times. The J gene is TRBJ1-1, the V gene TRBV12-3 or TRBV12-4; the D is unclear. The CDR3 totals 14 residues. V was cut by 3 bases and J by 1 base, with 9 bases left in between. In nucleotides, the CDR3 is TGTGCCAGCAGTTTTTGGAACAGGAACACTGAAGCTTTCTTT. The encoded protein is CASSFWNRNTEAFF.

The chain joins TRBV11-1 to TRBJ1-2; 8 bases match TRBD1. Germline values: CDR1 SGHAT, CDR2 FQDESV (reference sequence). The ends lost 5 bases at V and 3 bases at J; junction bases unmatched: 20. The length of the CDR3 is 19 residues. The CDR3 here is CASSPTPGTGWTFHYGYTF. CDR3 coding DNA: TGTGCCAGCAGCCCCACGCCCGGGACAGGTTGGACCTTCCACTATGGCTACACCTTC.

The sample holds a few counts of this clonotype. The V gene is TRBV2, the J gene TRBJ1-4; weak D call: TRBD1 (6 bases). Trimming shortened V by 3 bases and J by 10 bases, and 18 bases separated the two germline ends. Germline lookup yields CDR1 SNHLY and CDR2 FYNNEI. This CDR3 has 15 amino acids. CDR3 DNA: TGTGCCAGCAGTGAGGATATAACCAAGGGGGGAAAACTGTTTTTT. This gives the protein CASSEDITKGGKLFF.

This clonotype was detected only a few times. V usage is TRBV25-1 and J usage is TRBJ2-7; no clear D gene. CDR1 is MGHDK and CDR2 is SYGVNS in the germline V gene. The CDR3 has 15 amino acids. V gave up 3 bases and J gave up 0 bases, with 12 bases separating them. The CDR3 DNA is TGTGCCAGCAGTGAGTCTGGGCCGAGCTCCTACGAGCAGTACTTC. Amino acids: CASSESGPSSYEQYF.

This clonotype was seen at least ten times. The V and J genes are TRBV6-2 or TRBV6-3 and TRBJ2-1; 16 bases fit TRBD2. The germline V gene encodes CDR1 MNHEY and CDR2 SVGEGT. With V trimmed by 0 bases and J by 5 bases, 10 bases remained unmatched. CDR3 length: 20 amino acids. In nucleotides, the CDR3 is TGTGCCAGCAGTTACTCGAGGGGACTAGCGGGAGGGCCTCGAAACAATGAGCAGTTCTTC. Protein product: CASSYSRGLAGGPRNNEQFF.

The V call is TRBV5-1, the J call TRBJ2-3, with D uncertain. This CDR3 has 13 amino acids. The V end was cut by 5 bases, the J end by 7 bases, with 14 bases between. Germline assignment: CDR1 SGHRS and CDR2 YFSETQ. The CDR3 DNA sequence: TGCGCCAGCAGTCCCGATCATGGAAATACGCAGTATTTT. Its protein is CASSPDHGNTQYF.

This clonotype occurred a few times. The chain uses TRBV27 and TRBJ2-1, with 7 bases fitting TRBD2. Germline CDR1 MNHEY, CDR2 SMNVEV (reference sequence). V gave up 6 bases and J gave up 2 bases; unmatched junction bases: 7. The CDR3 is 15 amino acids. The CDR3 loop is CASRTAGRPYNEQFF. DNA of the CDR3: TGTGCCAGCAGGACAGCGGGAAGGCCCTACAATGAGCAGTTCTTC.

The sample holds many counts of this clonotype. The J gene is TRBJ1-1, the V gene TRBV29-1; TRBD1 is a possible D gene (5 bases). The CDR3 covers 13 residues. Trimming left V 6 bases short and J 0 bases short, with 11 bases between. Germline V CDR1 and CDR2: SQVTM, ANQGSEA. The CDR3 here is CSVRQKVNTEAFF. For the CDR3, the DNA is TGCAGCGTCCGACAGAAAGTGAACACTGAAGCTTTCTTT.

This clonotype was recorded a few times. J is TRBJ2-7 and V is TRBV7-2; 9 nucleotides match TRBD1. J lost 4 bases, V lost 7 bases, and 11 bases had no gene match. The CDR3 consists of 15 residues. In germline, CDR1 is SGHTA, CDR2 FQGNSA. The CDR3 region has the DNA TGTGCCAGCACCCTAGCGTCGGGACAGGGTTACGAGCAGTACTTC. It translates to CASTLASGQGYEQYF.

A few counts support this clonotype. CDR3 nucleotide sequence: TGCGCCAGCAGCCAGGGACAGGGGGTCGCAGATACGCAGTATTTT. It is translated as CASSQGQGVADTQYF. The chain couples TRBV5-1 to TRBJ2-3; 11 bases are a match to TRBD1. CDR1 is SGHRS, CDR2 YFSETQ, per germline. The CDR3 is 15 amino acids. The ends lost 4 bases at V and 4 bases at J; junction bases unmatched: 5. Variable domain in full (rest from reference TRBV5-1 and TRBJ2-3): KAGVTQTPRYLIKTRGQQVTLSCSPISGHRSVSWYQQTPGQGLQFLFEYFSETQRNKGNFPGRFSGRQFSNSRSEMNVSTLELGDSALYLCASSQGQGVADTQYFGPGTRLTVL.

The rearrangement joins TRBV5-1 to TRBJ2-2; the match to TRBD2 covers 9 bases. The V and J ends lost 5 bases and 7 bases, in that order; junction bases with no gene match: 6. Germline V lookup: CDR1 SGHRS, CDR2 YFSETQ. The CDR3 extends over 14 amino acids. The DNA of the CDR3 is TGCGCCAGCAGACCAATAGCGGGGGTCGGGGAGCTGTTTTTT. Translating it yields CASRPIAGVGELFF.